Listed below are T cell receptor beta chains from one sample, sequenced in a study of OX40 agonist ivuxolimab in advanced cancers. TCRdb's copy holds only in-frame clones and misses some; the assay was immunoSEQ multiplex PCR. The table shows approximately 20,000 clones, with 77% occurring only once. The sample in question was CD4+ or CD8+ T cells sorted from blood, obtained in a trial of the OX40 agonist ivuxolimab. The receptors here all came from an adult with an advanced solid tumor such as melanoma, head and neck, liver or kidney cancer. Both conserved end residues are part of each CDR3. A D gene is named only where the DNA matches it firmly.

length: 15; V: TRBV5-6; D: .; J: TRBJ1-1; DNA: TGTGCCAGCAGCTGGGATACAAGACCGAACACTGAAGCTTTCTTT; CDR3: CASSWDTRPNTEAFF
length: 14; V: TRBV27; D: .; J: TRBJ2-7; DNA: TGTGCCAGCAGTTTCACAGGGAGCTCTGGCGAGCAGTACTTC; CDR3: CASSFTGSSGEQYF
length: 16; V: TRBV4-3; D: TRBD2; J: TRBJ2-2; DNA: TGCGCCAGCAGCCGTGGACTAGCGGGGCACACCGGGGAGCTGTTTTTT; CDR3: CASSRGLAGHTGELFF
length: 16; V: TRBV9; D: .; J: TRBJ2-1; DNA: TGTGCCAGCAGTTTTAACAGGCAGACGTCCTACAATGAGCAGTTCTTC; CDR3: CASSFNRQTSYNEQFF
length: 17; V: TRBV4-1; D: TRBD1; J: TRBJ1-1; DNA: TGCGCCAGCAGCCAAGGTTGGGGACAGGGGACGAACACTGAAGCTTTCTTT; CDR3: CASSQGWGQGTNTEAFF
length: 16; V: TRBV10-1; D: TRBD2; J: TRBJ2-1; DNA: TGCGCCAGCAGTAAGACTAGCGGGGGGTCCTACAATGAGCAGTTCTTC; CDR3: CASSKTSGGSYNEQFF
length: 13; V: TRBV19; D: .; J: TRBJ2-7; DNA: TGTGCCAGTAGTATCTCGGACAGCTACGAGCAGTACTTC; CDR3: CASSISDSYEQYF
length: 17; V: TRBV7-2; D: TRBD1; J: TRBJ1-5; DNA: TGTGCCAGCAGCTTGGACGGGACAGGGCAAGGGAAACAGCCCCAGCATTTT; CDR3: CASSLDGTGQGKQPQHF
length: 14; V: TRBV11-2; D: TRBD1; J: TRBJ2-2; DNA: TGTGCCAGCAGCTTAACAGGGGGGTTCGGGGAGCTGTTTTTT; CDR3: CASSLTGGFGELFF
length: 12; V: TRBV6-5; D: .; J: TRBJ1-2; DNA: TGTGCCAGCGGAGGGGGGATCTATGGCTACACCTTC; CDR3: CASGGGIYGYTF
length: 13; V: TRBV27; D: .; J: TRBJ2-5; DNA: TGTGCCAGCAGTTTAGGGCAGCCAGAGACCCAGTACTTC; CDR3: CASSLGQPETQYF
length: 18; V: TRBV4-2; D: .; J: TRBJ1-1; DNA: TGTGCCAGCAGCCAAGATGGTGGACAGACCCTTTTGAACACTGAAGCTTTCTTT; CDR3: CASSQDGGQTLLNTEAFF
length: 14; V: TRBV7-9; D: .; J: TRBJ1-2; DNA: TGTGCCAGCAGCAAAACTACAGGCGGTAGCGGCTACACCTTC; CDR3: CASSKTTGGSGYTF
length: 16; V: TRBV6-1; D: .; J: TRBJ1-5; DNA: TGTGCCAGCAGTGAAGCGCGCGGATTTAGCAATCAGCCCCAGCATTTT; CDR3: CASSEARGFSNQPQHF
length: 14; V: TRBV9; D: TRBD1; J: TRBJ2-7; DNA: TGTGCCAGCAGCGTCGGACAGGGGGCCTACGAGCAGTACTTC; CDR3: CASSVGQGAYEQYF
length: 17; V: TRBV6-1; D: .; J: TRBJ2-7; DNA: TGTGCCAGCAGTGACACCGTTTCGGGGTCCTACAACTACGAGCAGTACTTC; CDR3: CASSDTVSGSYNYEQYF
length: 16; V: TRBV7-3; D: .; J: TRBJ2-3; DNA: TGTGCCAGCAGCCTAATCTCGGGAACTAGCACAGATACGCAGTATTTT; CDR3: CASSLISGTSTDTQYF